The 8 T cell receptor beta chains in this list originate from one sample, sequenced in a study of blood T cell repertoires in COVID-19 (dated by TCRdb to about 2020). Library method: the immunoSEQ multiplex PCR assay. In its TCRdb copy, this immuneACCESS table keeps in-frame sequences only and misses some clones. Where compared with another copy, unresolved V genes explain less than half of these, and the others have no known cause. This sample has about 130,000 clones in its table, and about 79% of those were observed once. About 16% of the sample rests with the top ten. The sample consisted of peripheral blood. The receptors shown here come from a woman aged 45 to 65 with acute or convalescent COVID-19.

The chain recombines TRBV10-3 with TRBJ2-7; TRBD2 aligns across 10 bases. The CDR3 totals 14 residues. Trimming cost V 11 bases and J 3 bases; bases outside gene matches: 10. The germline CDR1 and CDR2 sequences are ENHRY and SYGVKD. The CDR3 protein is CASRSGGAGYEQYF. CDR3 in DNA: TGTGCCTCAAGGAGCGGGGGGGCCGGCTACGAGCAGTACTTC.

The rearrangement uses TRBV5-4 and TRBJ2-3; TRBD2 agrees at 11 bases. The junction had 3 bases not matched to a gene; V was cut back by 1 base and J by 2 bases. Per germline, CDR1 SGHNT and CDR2 YYREEE (reference sequence). The length of the CDR3 is 16 residues. CDR3 protein: CASSLTLAGATDTQYF. CDR3 DNA: TGTGCCAGCAGCTTGACACTAGCGGGGGCCACAGATACGCAGTATTTT.

V usage is TRBV5-4 and J usage is TRBJ2-2; D unclear. Germline assignment: CDR1 SGHNT and CDR2 YYREEE (reference sequence). V was cut by 0 bases and J by 1 base, with 7 bases left in between. The CDR3 sequence is 15 residues long. The CDR3 sequence is CASSLGGKNTGELFF. The CDR3 nucleotides are TGTGCCAGCAGCTTGGGTGGCAAGAACACCGGGGAGCTGTTTTTT. The full variable domain, in which reference TRBV5-4 and TRBJ2-2 provide the parts outside the CDR3, is ETGVTQSPTHLIKTRGQQVTLRCSSQSGHNTVSWYQQALGQGPQFIFQYYREEENGRGNFPPRFSGLQFPNYSSELNVNALELDDSALYLCASSLGGKNTGELFFGEGSRLTVL.

The count of this clone is one. The V call is TRBV6-6, the J call TRBJ1-1; D uncertain. The CDR3 loop spans 14 amino acids. V lost 2 bases and J 0 bases, leaving 7 bases between the germline ends. Germline values: CDR1 MNHNY, CDR2 SVGAGI (reference sequence). CDR3 bases: TGTGCCAGCAGTTACGGGGAGTTGAACACTGAAGCTTTCTTT. Protein: CASSYGELNTEAFF.

This clone was seen just once. The rearrangement uses TRBV7-2 and TRBJ2-1; the match to TRBD2 covers 11 bases. V lost 3 bases, J lost 0 bases, and 7 bases stayed unmatched. In germline, CDR1 is SGHTA, CDR2 FQGNSA. The CDR3 has 18 amino acids. This CDR3 is CASSFLAGGRSSYNEQFF. As DNA, the CDR3 is TGTGCCAGCAGCTTCCTAGCGGGGGGCCGTAGCTCCTACAATGAGCAGTTCTTC.

Comment on this clone: Other nucleotide sequences from this sample produce the same CDR3. The chain links TRBV29-1 to TRBJ1-1, with 9 bases that match TRBD1. Germline loops: CDR1 SQVTM, CDR2 ANQGSEA. This CDR3 region has 13 residues. The junction had 0 bases not matched to a gene; V was cut back by 3 bases and J by 1 base. CDR3 loop: CSVEGQGNTEAFF. The CDR3 nucleotides are TGCAGCGTTGAGGGACAGGGGAACACTGAAGCTTTCTTT.

The rearrangement joins TRBV3-1 (or the pseudogene TRBV3-2) to TRBJ2-1; 10 bases are a match to TRBD2. After removal of 3 bases from V and 4 bases from J, the junction contained 6 bases not matched to a gene. The germline V gene has CDR1 LGHDT and CDR2 YNNKEL (reference sequence). This CDR3 comprises 16 residues. The chain's CDR3 is CASSQNLAGGYNEQFF. In DNA, the CDR3 is TGTGCCAGCAGCCAGAATTTAGCGGGGGGTTACAATGAGCAGTTCTTC.

The J gene is TRBJ1-2, the V gene TRBV6-6; 7 bases are shared with TRBD1. The CDR3 has 14 amino acids. Trimming cost V 0 bases and J 6 bases; bases outside gene matches: 4. Germline values: CDR1 MNHNY, CDR2 SVGAGI (reference sequence). CDR3 nucleotide sequence: TGTGCCAGCAGTTACTCGACAGGGTCCCATGGCTACACCTTC. This codes for CASSYSTGSHGYTF.